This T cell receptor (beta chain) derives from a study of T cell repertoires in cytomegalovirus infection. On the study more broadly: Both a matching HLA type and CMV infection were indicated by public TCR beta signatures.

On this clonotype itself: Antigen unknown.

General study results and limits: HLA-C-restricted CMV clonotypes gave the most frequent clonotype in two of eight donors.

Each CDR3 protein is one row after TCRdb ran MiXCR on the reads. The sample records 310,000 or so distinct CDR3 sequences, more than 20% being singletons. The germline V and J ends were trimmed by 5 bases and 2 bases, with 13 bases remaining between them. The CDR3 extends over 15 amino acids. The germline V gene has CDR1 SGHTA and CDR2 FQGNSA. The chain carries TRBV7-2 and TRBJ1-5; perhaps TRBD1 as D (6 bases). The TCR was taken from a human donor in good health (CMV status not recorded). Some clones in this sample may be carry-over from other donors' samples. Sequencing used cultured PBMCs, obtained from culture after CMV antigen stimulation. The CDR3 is CASSVWGRGNQPQHF. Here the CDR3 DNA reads TGTGCCAGCAGCGTATGGGGGCGAGGCAATCAGCCCCAGCATTTT.